Following are 11 T cell receptor beta chains from one sample sequenced in a study of post-analysis software for immune sequencing data. Sequencing libraries made from TCR beta cDNA carried unique molecular identifiers. One entry per CDR3 protein, called by TCRdb with MiXCR from the PCR reads. The sample carries about 160,000 distinct CDR3 sequences, under 40% recorded once. Sequencing was performed on blood, taken after autologous hematopoietic stem cell transplantation. The receptors derive from a girl between 5 and 17 years old with multiple sclerosis.

V and J are TRBV7-2 and TRBJ1-6, with TRBD1 matching 9 bases. CDR3 length: 13 residues. Germline V gene sequence: CDR1 SGHTA, CDR2 FQGNSA. V was clipped by 0 bases and J by 17 bases; unmatched bases: 5. The CDR3 bases are TGTGCCAGCAGCTTAGCACCGGGACAGGGCTTCCACTTT. This codes for CASSLAPGQGFHF.

This clonotype was seen ten or more times. The chain couples TRBV29-1 to TRBJ2-6; D is undetermined. The CDR3 consists of 13 residues. With 3 bases removed from V and 2 bases from J, the gap between germline ends came to 5 bases. Germline V lookup: CDR1 SQVTM, CDR2 ANQGSEA. The DNA for the CDR3 is TGCAGCGTTGACATAACTGGGGCCAACGTCCTGACTTTC. Encoded protein: CSVDITGANVLTF.

The chain employs TRBV3-1 and TRBJ2-7; D is ambiguous. Trimming removed 3 bases from V and 4 bases from J, with 10 bases in between. The germline V gene has CDR1 LGHDT and CDR2 YNNKEL (reference sequence). The CDR3 contains 13 residues. Here the CDR3 DNA reads TGTGCCAGCAGCCACACCCGCCCTTACGAGCAGTACTTC. It encodes CASSHTRPYEQYF.

This clonotype was seen repeatedly, ten times or more. J is TRBJ1-6 and V is TRBV20-1; D perhaps matches TRBD1 (6 bases). The CDR3 consists of 16 residues. V dropped 2 bases and J dropped 6 bases, with 17 bases sitting between them. Germline V gives CDR1 DFQATT, CDR2 SNEGSKA (reference sequence). Here the CDR3 DNA reads TGCAGTGCTAGACCCGTCGCAGGGGAGATTAATTCACCCCTCCACTTT. Amino acids: CSARPVAGEINSPLHF.

Turning to this clonotype: Compared with germline, one end of the junction differs, possibly owing to a read error. The CDR3 sequence: CAGSSTGYQETQYF. CDR3 bases: TGTGCCGGCAGCTCAACAGGGTACCAAGAGACCCAGTACTTC. The chain joins TRBV7-8 to TRBJ2-5; tentative D call: TRBD1 (6 bases). Germline loops: CDR1 SGHVS, CDR2 FQNEAQ. This CDR3 spans 14 amino acids.

This clonotype was found once. The chain is built from TRBV7-9 and TRBJ1-1; 7 positions agree with TRBD1. Trimming cost V 2 bases and J 8 bases; bases outside gene matches: 2. Germline lookup yields CDR1 SEHNR and CDR2 FQNEAQ (reference sequence). This CDR3 is built from 12 residues. The DNA of the CDR3 is TGTGCCAGCAGCTTACAGGGGGACGAAGCTTTCTTT. It encodes CASSLQGDEAFF. Full variable domain (remainder filled in from reference TRBV7-9 and TRBJ1-1): DTGVSQNPRHKITKRGQNVTFRCDPISEHNRLYWYRQTLGQGPEFLTYFQNEAQLEKSRLLSDRFSAERPKGSFSTLEIQRTEQGDSAMYLCASSLQGDEAFFGQGTRLTVV.

The J gene is TRBJ2-1, the V gene TRBV11-1, with 7 nucleotides matching TRBD2. V was clipped by 5 bases and J by 7 bases; unmatched bases: 8. Germline loops: CDR1 SGHAT, CDR2 FQDESV (reference sequence). CDR3 size: 14 residues. CDR3 protein: CASSHLAERNEQFF. The CDR3 bases are TGTGCCAGCAGCCATCTAGCGGAGAGAAATGAGCAGTTCTTC.

The V and J genes are TRBV24-1 and TRBJ2-3, with D tentatively TRBD2 (5 bases). Trimming left V 0 bases short and J 2 bases short, with 14 bases between. The CDR3 contains 17 residues. Germline CDR1 reads KGHDR; CDR2 reads SFDVKD. The CDR3 loop reads CATSDLEGSAYTDTQYF. CDR3 coding DNA: TGTGCCACCAGTGATTTGGAAGGTAGCGCTTACACAGATACGCAGTATTTT.

This clonotype was detected a few times. Written as DNA, the CDR3 is TGCGCCAGCAGCCTCGAGGGGTACAATGAGCAGTTCTTC. Protein sequence: CASSLEGYNEQFF. The chain links TRBV4-3 to TRBJ2-1, with D perhaps matching TRBD1 or TRBD2 (5 bases each). The V end lost 4 bases, the J end lost 4 bases, and 8 bases lay between the germline ends. Germline V gives CDR1 LGHNA, CDR2 YSLEER. The CDR3 spans 13 residues.

The chain carries TRBV4-2 and TRBJ2-1, with D perhaps TRBD1 or TRBD2 (5 bases each). CDR3 size: 16 residues. V lost 4 bases to trimming and J lost 2 bases, with 15 bases between them. Germline loops: CDR1 LGHNA, CDR2 YNFKEQ. CDR3 nucleotides: TGTGCCAGCAGCCCCCCGGTCGGGGCCCCCTACAATGAGCAGTTCTTC. It specifies CASSPPVGAPYNEQFF.

This chain joins TRBV7-9 and TRBJ2-5; TRBD2 might be the D (6 bases). Germline loops: CDR1 SEHNR, CDR2 FQNEAQ (reference sequence). The V gene lost 2 bases and the J gene lost 9 bases, with 19 bases spanning the gap. This CDR3 comprises 15 residues. Written as DNA, the CDR3 is TGTGCCAGCAGCTTATTGGGGACTGCCGCGGAGCCCCAGTACTTC. The encoded protein is CASSLLGTAAEPQYF.